Listed below are T cell receptor beta chains from one sample, sequenced in a study of Ad26.COV2.S vaccination and SARS-CoV-2 variants. This table comes from immunoSEQ multiplex PCR, and its TCRdb copy is limited to in-frame clones, with some not included. The table has under 550,000 clones, around 90% seen once. Here the sequenced sample was peripheral blood, taken in a trial of Ad26.COV2.S vaccine versus placebo. The receptor set was obtained from a person between 18 and 65 years old who received the Ad26.COV2.S COVID-19 vaccine or a placebo. The CDR3 runs from the conserved cysteine through the conserved F or W. A D gene is named only where the DNA matches it firmly. Clone size appears in some rows only: once, few, many, or a class for an expanded clone.

CDR3 DNA | CDR3 protein | J gene | D gene | clone size | V gene
TGCGCCAGCGGGCGGGAGGGCCTGGGTAGCACCACAGATACGCAGTATTTT | CASGREGLGSTTDTQYF | TRBJ2-3 | TRBD2 | - | TRBV5-1
TGCGCCAGCAGCTATAACGACAGGGTCGGCGAGCAGTACTTC | CASSYNDRVGEQYF | TRBJ2-7 | TRBD1 | - | TRBV5-1
TGTGCCACCAGCATTACACAGGGGGCGAAAACTGAAGCTTTCTTT | CATSITQGAKTEAFF | TRBJ1-1 | TRBD1 | once | TRBV15
TGTGCCACCGGGGGGCAGAAGAACACTGAAGCTTTCTTT | CATGGQKNTEAFF | TRBJ1-1 | - | - | TRBV24-1
TGTGCCAGCAGCCCGGATTTTGCAGGGACTATCTACAATGAGCAGTTCTTC | CASSPDFAGTIYNEQFF | TRBJ2-1 | TRBD2 | - | TRBV5-4
TGTGCCAGCAGCTTTACAGGGCATGGCTACACCTTC | CASSFTGHGYTF | TRBJ1-2 | - | - | TRBV5-6
TGCGCCAGCAGCCAAGATTTGGCGGTATACAATGAGCAGTTCTTC | CASSQDLAVYNEQFF | TRBJ2-1 | - | once | TRBV4-3
TGTGCCAGCAGCTTGGTTCGCGGGAACACTGAAGCTTTCTTT | CASSLVRGNTEAFF | TRBJ1-1 | - | - | TRBV5-4
TGTGCCAGCAGCCTCGGGACAGGTGAGCAGTTCTTC | CASSLGTGEQFF | TRBJ2-1 | TRBD1 | - | TRBV7-8
TGTGCCATCAGTGAGTCTGGTCTGCCCGACGGGACTCGCGCCTACGAGCAGTACTTC | CAISESGLPDGTRAYEQYF | TRBJ2-7 | - | - | TRBV10-3
TGTGCCAGCAGCTTTACGACAGGGGTTTACGAGCAGTACTTC | CASSFTTGVYEQYF | TRBJ2-7 | TRBD1 | - | TRBV7-9
TGTGCCAGCAGCCCACTCCTAGCGGGAGAGGGCTATGAGCAGTTCTTC | CASSPLLAGEGYEQFF | TRBJ2-1 | TRBD2 | few | TRBV5-6
TGTGCCACCAGCAGAGGGGGAGAAGGGGTTCTTGGCTACACCTTC | CATSRGGEGVLGYTF | TRBJ1-2 | - | - | TRBV15
TGTGCCAGCAGTTACTCGGGGACAGGGGCAGATACGCAGTATTTT | CASSYSGTGADTQYF | TRBJ2-3 | TRBD1 | - | TRBV6-5
TGCGCCAGCAGCGTCGGACTAGTGCTGGCTGATGAGCAGTTCTTC | CASSVGLVLADEQFF | TRBJ2-1 | TRBD2 | - | TRBV4-3
TGTGCCAGCAGCCATCTGACAGAGCAGTTCTTC | CASSHLTEQFF | TRBJ2-1 | - | - | TRBV3-1/TRBV3-2
TGCAGCGTCCGGACAGGGGGAAACACCATATATTTT | CSVRTGGNTIYF | TRBJ1-3 | TRBD1 | - | TRBV29-1
TGCAGCGTTGGGGCAGGAGTCGGCCAGCCCCAGCATTTT | CSVGAGVGQPQHF | TRBJ1-5 | - | - | TRBV29-1
TGTGCCAGCAGCCCTCAGGGGAGCTCCTACGAGCAGTACTTC | CASSPQGSSYEQYF | TRBJ2-7 | - | - | TRBV11-2
TGTGCCAGCAGCTTGGTGGGACTAGCGGACTCCTACAATGAGCAGTTCTTC | CASSLVGLADSYNEQFF | TRBJ2-1 | TRBD2 | - | TRBV13
TGCAGCGTTGGGGGACGCGGCACCGGGGAGCTGTTTTTT | CSVGGRGTGELFF | TRBJ2-2 | - | - | TRBV29-1
TGTGCCAGCACTAAACAGGGGTGGGGCTACACCTTC | CASTKQGWGYTF | TRBJ1-2 | TRBD1 | - | TRBV28
TGTGCCAGCAGCCCCAACCGGTGGGGAAACTCCTACAATGAGCAGTTCTTC | CASSPNRWGNSYNEQFF | TRBJ2-1 | - | - | TRBV6-2/TRBV6-3
TGCGCCAGCAGCCAAAAGACTAGCGGGAGTGATCAGTTCTTC | CASSQKTSGSDQFF | TRBJ2-1 | TRBD2 | - | TRBV5-1
TGTGCCAGCAGCTTAGCGGAGGACAACGAGCAGTACTTC | CASSLAEDNEQYF | TRBJ2-7 | - | - | TRBV7-2
TGTGCCAGTAGTTACGGACAGGGGGTTATTTCTGAAGCTTTCTTT | CASSYGQGVISEAFF | TRBJ1-1 | TRBD1 | - | TRBV19
TGTGCCAGCTCACCTTGGGTAAAGGAGACCCAGTACTTC | CASSPWVKETQYF | TRBJ2-5 | - | few | TRBV18
TGTGCCAGTAGTATAGGAGGGATAGACTCCTATAATTCACCCCTCCACTTT | CASSIGGIDSYNSPLHF | TRBJ1-6 | - | - | TRBV19
TGTGCCATCAGTGAGTCCGGGACTAGCCTCGGTGAGCAGTTCTTC | CAISESGTSLGEQFF | TRBJ2-1 | TRBD2 | - | TRBV10-3
TGTGCCACCAGTGACGCTCGGACAGCCAACTATGGCTACACCTTC | CATSDARTANYGYTF | TRBJ1-2 | - | - | TRBV24-1
TGTGCCAGCACCAGCGGGACATTGAACACTGAAGCTTTCTTT | CASTSGTLNTEAFF | TRBJ1-1 | - | - | TRBV7-9
TGTGCCAGCAGCTTAGCGGCGGGAGTGACCTACGAGCAGTACTTC | CASSLAAGVTYEQYF | TRBJ2-7 | TRBD2 | - | TRBV7-6
TGTGCCAGCAGCGACCTAGGGGGGACTAGCGTTGAGCAGTTCTTC | CASSDLGGTSVEQFF | TRBJ2-1 | TRBD2 | once | TRBV7-2
TGCGCCAGCAGCTTGGCGGCGGGACTCTACGAGCAGTACTTC | CASSLAAGLYEQYF | TRBJ2-7 | - | - | TRBV5-1
TGTGCCAGCAGTTACGACAGGGGGACGTACGAGCAGTACTTC | CASSYDRGTYEQYF | TRBJ2-7 | TRBD1 | - | TRBV6-2/TRBV6-3
TGCACAGTGATGGGGGTCAATCAGCCCCAGCATTTT | CTVMGVNQPQHF | TRBJ1-5 | - | once | TRBV29-1
TGCGCCAGCCGCCGAGAGACAGGAAATACAGATACGCAGTATTTT | CASRRETGNTDTQYF | TRBJ2-3 | - | - | TRBV5-1
TGTGCCAGCTCACCTCAAGGCGGCGAGCAGTACTTC | CASSPQGGEQYF | TRBJ2-7 | - | - | TRBV18
TGTGCCAGCAGCGAACCGAGGACAGATTCCCCTGGAAACACCATATATTTT | CASSEPRTDSPGNTIYF | TRBJ1-3 | - | - | TRBV7-9
TGTGCCAGTAGGGCCGAAAATGAGCAGTTCTTC | CASRAENEQFF | TRBJ2-1 | - | - | TRBV19
TGTGCCAGCAGGAGACATGATGACAGAGCTAACTATGGCTACACCTTC | CASRRHDDRANYGYTF | TRBJ1-2 | - | - | TRBV6-4
TGTGCCAGCAGCCAAGATTTGGCGGGAGCAGCTTACAATGAGCAGTTCTTC | CASSQDLAGAAYNEQFF | TRBJ2-1 | TRBD2 | once | TRBV3-1/TRBV3-2
TGTGCCAGCAGCCCAAATCGAGAGGTCTCTGGGGCCAACGTCCTGACTTTC | CASSPNREVSGANVLTF | TRBJ2-6 | - | once | TRBV3-1/TRBV3-2
TGTGCCAGCTCACCACCTCAACGCGGGAGAAAGACCCAGTACTTC | CASSPPQRGRKTQYF | TRBJ2-5 | TRBD2 | few | TRBV18
TGTGCCAGCAGTTTGAACTGGGGTGAAGCTTTCTTT | CASSLNWGEAFF | TRBJ1-1 | - | once | TRBV28
TGTGCCAGCAGCTTAGAGTATGGCCAGTTAACGCCCTACGAGCAGTACTTC | CASSLEYGQLTPYEQYF | TRBJ2-7 | - | few | TRBV11-3
TGCAGCGCCGGGACAGAGGGGGAAGCTTTCTTT | CSAGTEGEAFF | TRBJ1-1 | TRBD1 | once | TRBV29-1
TGCGCCAGCAGCTTTCTAGCGGGAGTTCCAGATACGCAGTATTTT | CASSFLAGVPDTQYF | TRBJ2-3 | TRBD2 | - | TRBV5-1
TGTGCCAGCAGTTACGGGACGGAATCCTACGAGCAGTACTTC | CASSYGTESYEQYF | TRBJ2-7 | - | - | TRBV6-6
TGTGCCAGCTCACTATCGTCCGGGGGCCCCTATGGCTACACCTTC | CASSLSSGGPYGYTF | TRBJ1-2 | - | - | TRBV5-4
TGTGCCAGTAGTGCCACTAGCGGTAGCACAGATACGCAGTATTTT | CASSATSGSTDTQYF | TRBJ2-3 | TRBD2 | - | TRBV19
TGTGCCTGGATCACTGGGACAGGGGGAAGTGAGCAGTTCTTC | CAWITGTGGSEQFF | TRBJ2-1 | TRBD1 | - | TRBV30
TGTGCCAGCAGCCCCTGGGGCTTAGCGGGGTTATCCTACAATGAGCAGTTCTTC | CASSPWGLAGLSYNEQFF | TRBJ2-1 | TRBD2 | - | TRBV7-9
TGTGCCAGCAGCGCGGGAGGATATGGCTACACCTTC | CASSAGGYGYTF | TRBJ1-2 | - | - | TRBV28
TGTGCCAGCAGCCGTTCGGGCAGGGGGCTACACACCGGGGAGCTGTTTTTT | CASSRSGRGLHTGELFF | TRBJ2-2 | TRBD1 | - | TRBV7-9